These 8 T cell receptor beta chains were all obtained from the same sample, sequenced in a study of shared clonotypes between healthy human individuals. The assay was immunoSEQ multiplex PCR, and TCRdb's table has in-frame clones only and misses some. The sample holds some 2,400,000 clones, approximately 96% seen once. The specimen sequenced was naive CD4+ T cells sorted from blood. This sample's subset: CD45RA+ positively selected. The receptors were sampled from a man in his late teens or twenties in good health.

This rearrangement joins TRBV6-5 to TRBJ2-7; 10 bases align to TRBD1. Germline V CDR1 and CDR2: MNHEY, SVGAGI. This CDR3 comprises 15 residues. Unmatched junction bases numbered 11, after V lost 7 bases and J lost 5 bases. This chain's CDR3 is CASTTVGQGIHEQYF. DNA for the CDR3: TGTGCCAGCACTACAGTGGGACAGGGGATCCACGAGCAGTACTTC.

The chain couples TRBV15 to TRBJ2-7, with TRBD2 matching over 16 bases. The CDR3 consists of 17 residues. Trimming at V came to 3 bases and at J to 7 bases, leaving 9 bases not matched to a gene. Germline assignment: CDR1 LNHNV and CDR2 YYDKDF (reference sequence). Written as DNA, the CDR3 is TGTGCCACCAGCAGGATACCGGGACTAGCGGGAGGGGTAGAGCAGTACTTC. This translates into CATSRIPGLAGGVEQYF.

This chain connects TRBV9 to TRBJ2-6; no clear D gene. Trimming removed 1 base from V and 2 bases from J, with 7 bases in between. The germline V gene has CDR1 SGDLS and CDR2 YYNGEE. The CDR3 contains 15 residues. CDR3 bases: TGTGCCAGCAGCGTAAGGAGAGCTGGGGCCAACGTCCTGACTTTC. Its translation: CASSVRRAGANVLTF.

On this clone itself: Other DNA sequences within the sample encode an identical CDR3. The CDR3 region is CASSLEGSSYEQYF. The CDR3 DNA follows: TGCGCCAGCAGCTTGGAGGGGTCCTCCTACGAGCAGTACTTC. The rearrangement uses TRBV5-1 and TRBJ2-7; D perhaps matches TRBD1 (5 bases). The CDR3 sequence is 14 residues long. V lost 0 bases to trimming and J lost 0 bases, with 7 bases between them. Per the germline V gene, CDR1 is SGHRS and CDR2 is YFSETQ.

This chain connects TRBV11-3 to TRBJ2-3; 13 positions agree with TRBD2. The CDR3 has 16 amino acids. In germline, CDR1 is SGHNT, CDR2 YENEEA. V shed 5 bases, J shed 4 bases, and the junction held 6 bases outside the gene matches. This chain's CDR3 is CASSTGLAGVADTQYF. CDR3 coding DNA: TGTGCCAGCAGCACCGGACTAGCGGGAGTGGCAGATACGCAGTATTTT.

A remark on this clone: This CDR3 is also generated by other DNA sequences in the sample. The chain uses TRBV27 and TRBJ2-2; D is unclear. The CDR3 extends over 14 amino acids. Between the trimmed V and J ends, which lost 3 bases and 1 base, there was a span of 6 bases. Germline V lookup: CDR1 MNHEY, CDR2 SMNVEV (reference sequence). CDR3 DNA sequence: TGTGCCAGCAGTTTGTCGGGGAACACCGGGGAGCTGTTTTTT. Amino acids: CASSLSGNTGELFF.

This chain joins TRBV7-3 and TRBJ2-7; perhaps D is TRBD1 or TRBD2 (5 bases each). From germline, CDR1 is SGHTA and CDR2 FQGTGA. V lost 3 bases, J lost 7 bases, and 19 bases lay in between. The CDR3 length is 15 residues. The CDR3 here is CASSFGQGPTGEQYF. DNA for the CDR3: TGTGCCAGCAGCTTCGGGCAGGGTCCTACGGGGGAGCAGTACTTC.

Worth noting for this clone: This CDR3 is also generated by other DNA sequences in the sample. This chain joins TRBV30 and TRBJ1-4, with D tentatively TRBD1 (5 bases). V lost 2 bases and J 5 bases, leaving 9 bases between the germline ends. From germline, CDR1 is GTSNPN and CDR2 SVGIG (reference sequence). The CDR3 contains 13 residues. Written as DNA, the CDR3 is TGTGCCTGGAGTCTAGGGGTGAATGAAAAACTGTTTTTT. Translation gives CAWSLGVNEKLFF.